The next 20 T cell receptor beta chains were all read from a single sample in a study of beta chain features in type 1 diabetes. Every bit of the isolated RNA underwent reverse transcription, so sequencing read expressed TCRB transcripts. Clones were sequenced by immunoSEQ multiplex PCR, and TCRdb holds only the in-frame ones, with some missing. The sample lists roughly 140,000 clones, under 60% seen once, with 0.35% to 0.5% in the top ten. The sample comprised Tregs from blood. The receptors were gathered from a man younger than 30 in good health.

The chain couples TRBV11-1 to TRBJ1-1; maybe TRBD1 (5 bases). The CDR3 has 13 residues. The germline V and J ends were trimmed by 3 bases and 3 bases, with 8 bases remaining between them. Germline CDR1 reads SGHAT; CDR2 reads FQDESV (reference sequence). CDR3 region: CASSFGGYTEAFF. The CDR3 DNA reads as TGTGCCAGCAGCTTCGGGGGATACACTGAAGCTTTCTTT.

The V gene is TRBV6-1, the J gene TRBJ2-1; the match to TRBD1 covers 9 bases. Germline CDR1 and CDR2: MNHNS and SASEGT. Losses at the gene ends were 6 bases for V and 8 bases for J; bases not matched to a gene: 8. CDR3 length equals 14 residues. The DNA for the CDR3 is TGTGCCAGCAGGACAGGGGGTCATCAGGATGAGCAGTTCTTC. It codes for CASRTGGHQDEQFF.

The chain recombines TRBV28 with TRBJ2-5, with D tentatively TRBD2 (5 bases). CDR3 size: 15 residues. Germline loops: CDR1 MDHEN, CDR2 SYDVKM. The V and J ends lost 3 bases and 1 base respectively, with 12 bases between them. In DNA form, the CDR3 reads TGTGCCAGCAGTTTTCTCGGTCGGGGCCAAGAGACCCAGTACTTC. It yields the protein CASSFLGRGQETQYF.

The chain combines TRBV6-5 with TRBJ1-1, with D perhaps matching TRBD1 (6 bases). V lost 5 bases to trimming and J lost 1 base, with 14 bases between them. Germline CDR1 is MNHEY and CDR2 is SVGAGI. There are 15 residues in the CDR3. DNA of the CDR3: TGTGCCAGCAGTCCAGCCGGGGGGGCGAACACTGAAGCTTTCTTT. It translates to CASSPAGGANTEAFF.

The chain couples TRBV6-1 to TRBJ2-3; a possible D gene is TRBD2 (6 bases). Germline V gives CDR1 MNHNS, CDR2 SASEGT. The CDR3 has 17 amino acids. Trimming stripped 2 bases from V and 1 base from J, with 16 bases between. CDR3 in amino acids: CASSEFYRGIGTDTQYF. The CDR3 nucleotides read TGTGCCAGCAGTGAATTTTATCGGGGGATCGGCACAGATACGCAGTATTTT.

This chain uses TRBV2 with TRBJ2-3; 7 nucleotides agree with TRBD2. The CDR3 sequence is 14 residues long. J gave up 3 bases and V 4 bases, and 4 bases lay outside the gene matches. Germline loops: CDR1 SNHLY, CDR2 FYNNEI. CDR3 in DNA: TGTGCCAGCAGTGTGGGGGGGTTAACAGATACGCAGTATTTT. Translating gives CASSVGGLTDTQYF.

The rearrangement uses TRBV6-6 and TRBJ1-1; the D gene is possibly TRBD1 (5 bases). Germline lookup yields CDR1 MNHNY and CDR2 SVGAGI (reference sequence). Trimming shortened V by 5 bases and J by 5 bases, and 12 bases separated the two germline ends. CDR3 length: 13 residues. CDR3 nucleotides: TGTGCCAGCAGTCCCCAGGGTGGTACTGAAGCTTTCTTT. It translates to CASSPQGGTEAFF.

The chain links TRBV30 to TRBJ2-3; 7 bases are shared with TRBD2. Germline lookup yields CDR1 GTSNPN and CDR2 SVGIG (reference sequence). V gave up 0 bases and J gave up 6 bases; unmatched junction bases: 9. There are 15 residues in the CDR3. Here the CDR3 reads CAWSVAGREADTQYF. The CDR3 coding sequence is TGTGCCTGGAGTGTAGCGGGAAGGGAGGCGGATACGCAGTATTTT.

The chain couples TRBV28 to TRBJ1-2; D is unresolved. V was cut by 1 base and J by 4 bases, with 4 bases left in between. Germline loops: CDR1 MDHEN, CDR2 SYDVKM. The CDR3 loop spans 12 amino acids. CDR3 sequence: CASSLSIYGYTF. The CDR3 DNA follows: TGTGCCAGCAGTTTATCCATCTATGGCTACACCTTC.

CDR3 in DNA: TGTGCCAGCAGCGTGCGAGTCGGCAATGAGCAGTTCTTC. Its protein product is CASSVRVGNEQFF. J is TRBJ2-1 and V is TRBV9; D is unresolved. Germline V CDR1 and CDR2: SGDLS, YYNGEE. Deletions cut 2 bases from V and 6 bases from J, with 9 bases between. The CDR3 is 13 amino acids.

Only a few counts were recorded for this clone. The chain links TRBV7-9 to TRBJ2-3; the D gene is possibly TRBD1 (6 bases). CDR1 SEHNR and CDR2 FQNEAQ come from the germline V gene (reference sequence). The CDR3 runs to 16 residues. V was trimmed by 7 bases and J by 1 base, leaving 18 bases between them. The DNA of the CDR3 is TGTGCCAGCACCCATCGAAGGGCAGGGGGCACAGATACGCAGTATTTT. As protein: CASTHRRAGGTDTQYF. The entire variable domain, with the rest obtained from reference TRBV7-9 and TRBJ2-3, is as follows: DTGVSQNPRHKITKRGQNVTFRCDPISEHNRLYWYRQTLGQGPEFLTYFQNEAQLEKSRLLSDRFSAERPKGSFSTLEIQRTEQGDSAMYLCASTHRRAGGTDTQYFGPGTRLTVL.

The genes are TRBV4-2 and TRBJ2-1, with 8 bases identical to TRBD2. This CDR3 contains 16 residues. V was pared by 4 bases and J by 7 bases, with 12 bases of the junction left unmatched. The germline gives CDR1 LGHNA, CDR2 YNFKEQ. In nucleotides, the CDR3 is TGTGCCAGCAGCCCACGGGGGGGGAGGGCTGAAAATGAGCAGTTCTTC. Translation gives CASSPRGGRAENEQFF.

The V and J genes are TRBV19 and TRBJ2-6; perhaps TRBD1 as D (6 bases). CDR3 length: 16 residues. CDR1 and CDR2 (germline): LNHDA, SQIVND (reference sequence). The ends were cut back, 6 bases at V and 0 bases at J, with 12 bases in the middle. CDR3 region: CASSHGQSSGANVLTF. CDR3 coding DNA: TGTGCCAGTAGCCATGGACAGTCCTCTGGGGCCAACGTCCTGACTTTC. Combining the CDR3 with reference TRBV19 and TRBJ2-6 gives the whole variable domain DGGITQSPKYLFRKEGQNVTLSCEQNLNHDAMYWYRQDPGQGLRLIYYSQIVNDFQKGDIAEGYSVSREKKESFPLTVTSAQKNPTAFYLCASSHGQSSGANVLTFGAGSRLTVL.

This clone was detected only once. The J gene is TRBJ1-2, the V gene TRBV29-1, with D possibly matching TRBD1 (5 bases). The CDR3 is made up of 13 amino acids. CDR1 is SQVTM and CDR2 is ANQGSEA in the germline V gene. The V end was cut by 7 bases, the J end by 6 bases, with 18 bases between. The DNA of the CDR3 is TGCAGCGCCCTCGGACACAATCGGGATGGCTACACCTTC. It is translated as CSALGHNRDGYTF.

This clone showed up just a few times. The V and J genes are TRBV19 and TRBJ2-5; weak D call: TRBD2 (5 bases). The CDR3 contains 14 residues. Germline lookup yields CDR1 LNHDA and CDR2 SQIVND (reference sequence). Trimming stripped 7 bases from V and 7 bases from J, with 19 bases between. CDR3 region: CASKERGSVGTQYF. CDR3 coding DNA: TGTGCCAGTAAAGAACGCGGGTCCGTGGGGACCCAGTACTTC. Full variable domain (remainder filled in from reference TRBV19 and TRBJ2-5): DGGITQSPKYLFRKEGQNVTLSCEQNLNHDAMYWYRQDPGQGLRLIYYSQIVNDFQKGDIAEGYSVSREKKESFPLTVTSAQKNPTAFYLCASKERGSVGTQYFGPGTRLLVL.

This clone has only a few counts. V gene TRBV6-5 combines with J gene TRBJ2-7, with D tentatively TRBD1 (6 bases). V lost 4 bases and J 2 bases, leaving 15 bases between the germline ends. CDR1 MNHEY and CDR2 SVGAGI come from the germline V gene. The CDR3 has 15 residues. CDR3 nucleotides: TGTGCCAGCAGTTTGACTACAGGGAGCACCTACGAGCAGTACTTC. Translating gives CASSLTTGSTYEQYF.

The chain carries TRBV19 and TRBJ1-2; 9 bases line up with TRBD1. Germline V lookup: CDR1 LNHDA, CDR2 SQIVND (reference sequence). V was pared by 8 bases and J by 4 bases, with 14 bases of the junction left unmatched. CDR3 length equals 16 residues. Here the CDR3 reads CASRASGTGILYGYTF. The CDR3 nucleotides are TGTGCCAGTCGAGCGTCCGGGACAGGGATACTCTATGGCTACACCTTC.

The chain has TRBV7-6 and TRBJ2-2, with D tentatively TRBD1 (6 bases). The germline CDR1 and CDR2 sequences are SGHVS and FNYEAQ. CDR3 length equals 13 residues. V was shortened by 5 bases and J by 7 bases, with 11 bases between the two germline ends. The CDR3 nucleotides read TGTGCCAGCAGCCGACAGGTTAGCGGGGAGCTGTTTTTT. Translated: CASSRQVSGELFF.

The CDR3 loop reads CASSGGNQPQHF. CDR3 coding DNA: TGTGCCAGTAGTGGGGGGAATCAGCCCCAGCATTTT. The genes are TRBV19 and TRBJ1-5, with a tentative D call TRBD1 (5 bases). The germline V and J ends were trimmed by 5 bases and 4 bases, with 6 bases remaining between them. Germline V gene sequence: CDR1 LNHDA, CDR2 SQIVND (reference sequence). The CDR3 loop spans 12 amino acids.

The chain links TRBV7-6 to TRBJ1-5; D gene ambiguous. This CDR3 is 15 amino acids long. In germline, CDR1 is SGHVS, CDR2 FNYEAQ. The germline V and J ends were trimmed by 5 bases and 6 bases, with 17 bases remaining between them. CDR3 sequence reads: CASSRAAGRGQPQHF. The CDR3 DNA is TGTGCCAGCAGCCGGGCCGCGGGTCGGGGTCAGCCCCAGCATTTT.